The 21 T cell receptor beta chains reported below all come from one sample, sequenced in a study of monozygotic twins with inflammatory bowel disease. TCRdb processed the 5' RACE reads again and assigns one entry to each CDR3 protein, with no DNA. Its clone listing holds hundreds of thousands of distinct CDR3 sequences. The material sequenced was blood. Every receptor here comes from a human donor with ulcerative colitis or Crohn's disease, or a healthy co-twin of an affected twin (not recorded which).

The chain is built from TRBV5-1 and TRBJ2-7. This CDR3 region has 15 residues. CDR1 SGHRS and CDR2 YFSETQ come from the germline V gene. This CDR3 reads CASSEISQAAYEQYF.

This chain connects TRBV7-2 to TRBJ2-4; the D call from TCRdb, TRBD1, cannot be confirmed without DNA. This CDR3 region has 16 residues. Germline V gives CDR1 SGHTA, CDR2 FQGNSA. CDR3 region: CASSLRAGGAQNIQYF.

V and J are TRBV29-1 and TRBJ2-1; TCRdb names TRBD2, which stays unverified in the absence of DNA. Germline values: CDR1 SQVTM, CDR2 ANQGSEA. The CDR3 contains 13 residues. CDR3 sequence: CSVERRGLAGGFF.

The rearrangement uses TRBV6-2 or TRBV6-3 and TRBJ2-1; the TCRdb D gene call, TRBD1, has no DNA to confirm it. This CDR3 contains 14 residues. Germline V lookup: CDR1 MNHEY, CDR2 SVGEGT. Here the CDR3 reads CASSAIQGGNEQFF.

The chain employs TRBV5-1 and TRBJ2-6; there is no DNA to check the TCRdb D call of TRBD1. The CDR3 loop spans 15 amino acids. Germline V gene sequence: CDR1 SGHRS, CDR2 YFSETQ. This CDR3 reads CASSGTGAGANVLTF.

CDR3 in amino acids: CSVEGVPYGYTF. The chain links TRBV29-1 to TRBJ1-2; TCRdb picks TRBD1, but there is no DNA to check that call. Germline lookup yields CDR1 SQVTM and CDR2 ANQGSEA. The CDR3 has 12 amino acids.

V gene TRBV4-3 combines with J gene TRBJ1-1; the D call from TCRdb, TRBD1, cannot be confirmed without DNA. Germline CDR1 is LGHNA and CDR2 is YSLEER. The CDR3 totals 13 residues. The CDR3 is CASSLETTGVAFF.

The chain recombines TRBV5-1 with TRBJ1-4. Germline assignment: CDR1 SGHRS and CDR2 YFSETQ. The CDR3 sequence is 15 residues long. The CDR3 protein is CASSRAGPPNEKLFF.

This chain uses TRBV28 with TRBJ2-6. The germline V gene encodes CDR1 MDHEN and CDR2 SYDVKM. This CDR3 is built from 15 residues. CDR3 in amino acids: CASRMTFSGANVLTF.

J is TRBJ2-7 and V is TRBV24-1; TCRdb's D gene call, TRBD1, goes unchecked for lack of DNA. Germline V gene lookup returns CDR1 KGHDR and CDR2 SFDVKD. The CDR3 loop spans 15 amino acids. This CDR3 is CATSDSKGSRYEQYF.

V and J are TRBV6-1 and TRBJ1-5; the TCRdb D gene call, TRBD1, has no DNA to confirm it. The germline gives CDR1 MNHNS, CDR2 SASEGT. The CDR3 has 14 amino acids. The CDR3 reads CASTGDPTDQPQHF.

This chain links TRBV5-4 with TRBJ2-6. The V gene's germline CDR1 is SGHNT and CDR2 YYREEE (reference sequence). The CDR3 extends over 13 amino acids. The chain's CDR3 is CASRWGGANVLTF.

CDR3 in amino acids: CAISGGTDTQYF. The chain recombines TRBV10-3 with TRBJ2-3. The CDR3 runs to 12 residues. Germline CDR1 is ENHRY and CDR2 is SYGVKD.

CDR3 amino acids: CASSRDAPASYEQYF. The rearrangement uses TRBV18 and TRBJ2-7; with no DNA, the TCRdb D assignment of TRBD1 cannot be verified. The germline V gene has CDR1 KGHSH and CDR2 LQKENI. The CDR3 is made up of 15 amino acids.

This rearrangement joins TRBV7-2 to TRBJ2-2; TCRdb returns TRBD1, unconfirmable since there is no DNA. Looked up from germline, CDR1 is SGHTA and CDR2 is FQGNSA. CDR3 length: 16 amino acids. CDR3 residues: CASSFGQGGGTGELFF.

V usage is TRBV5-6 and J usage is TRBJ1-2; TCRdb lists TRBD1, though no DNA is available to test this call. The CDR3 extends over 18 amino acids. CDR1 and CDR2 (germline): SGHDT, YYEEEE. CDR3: CASSFYGTGGFSDYGYTF.

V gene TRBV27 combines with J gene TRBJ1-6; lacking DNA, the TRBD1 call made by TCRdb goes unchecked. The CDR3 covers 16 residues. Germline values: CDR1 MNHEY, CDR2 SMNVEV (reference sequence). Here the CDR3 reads CASSPKGQGLNSPLHF.

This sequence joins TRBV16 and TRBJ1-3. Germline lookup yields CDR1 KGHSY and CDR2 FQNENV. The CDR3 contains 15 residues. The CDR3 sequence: CASSQGVFSGNTIYF.

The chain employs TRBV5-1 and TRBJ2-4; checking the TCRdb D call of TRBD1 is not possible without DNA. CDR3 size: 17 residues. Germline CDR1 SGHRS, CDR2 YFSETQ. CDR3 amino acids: CASSLSPGVKAKNIQYF.

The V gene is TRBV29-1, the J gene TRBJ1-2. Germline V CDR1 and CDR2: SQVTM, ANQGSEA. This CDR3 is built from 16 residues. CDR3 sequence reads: CSVAWGGEVPNYGYTF. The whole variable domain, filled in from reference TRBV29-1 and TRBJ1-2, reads SAVISQKPSRDICQRGTSLTIQCQVDSQVTMMFWYRQQPGQSLTLIATANQGSEATYESGFVIDKFPISRPNLTFSTLTVSNMSPEDSSIYLCSVAWGGEVPNYGYTFGSGTRLTVV.

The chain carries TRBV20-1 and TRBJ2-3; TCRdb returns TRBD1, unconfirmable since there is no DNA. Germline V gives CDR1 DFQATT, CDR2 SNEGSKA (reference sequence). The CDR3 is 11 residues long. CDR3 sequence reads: CSAVSVDTQYF.